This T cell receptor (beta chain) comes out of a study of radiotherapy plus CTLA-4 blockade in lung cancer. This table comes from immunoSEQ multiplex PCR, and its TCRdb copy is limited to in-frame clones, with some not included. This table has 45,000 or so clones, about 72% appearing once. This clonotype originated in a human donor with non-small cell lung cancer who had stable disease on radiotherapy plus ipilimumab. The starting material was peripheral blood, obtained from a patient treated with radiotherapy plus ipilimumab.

DNA of the CDR3: TGTGCTAGTGGCTCCGGCTTTGCGAGAGATACGCAGTATTTT. As protein: CASGSGFARDTQYF. The chain recombines TRBV12-5 with TRBJ2-3, with unresolved D. The germline V gene has CDR1 LGHNT and CDR2 FRNRAP. The V end was cut by 6 bases, the J end by 5 bases, with 15 bases between. CDR3 size: 14 residues.